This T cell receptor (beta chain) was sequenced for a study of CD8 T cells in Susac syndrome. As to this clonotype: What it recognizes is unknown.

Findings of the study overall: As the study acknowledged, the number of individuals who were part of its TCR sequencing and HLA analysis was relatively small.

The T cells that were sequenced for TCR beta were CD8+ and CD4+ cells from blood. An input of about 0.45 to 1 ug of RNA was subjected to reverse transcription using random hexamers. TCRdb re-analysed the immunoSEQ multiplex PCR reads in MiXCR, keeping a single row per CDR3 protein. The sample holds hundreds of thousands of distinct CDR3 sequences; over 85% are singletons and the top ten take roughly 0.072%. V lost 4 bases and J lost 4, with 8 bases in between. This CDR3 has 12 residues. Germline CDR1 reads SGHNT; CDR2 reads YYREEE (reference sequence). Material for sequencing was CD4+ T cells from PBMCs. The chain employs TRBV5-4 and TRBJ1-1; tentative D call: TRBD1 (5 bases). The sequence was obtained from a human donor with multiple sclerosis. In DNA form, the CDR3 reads TGTGCCAGCAGCCACGACAGCACTGAAGCTTTCTTT. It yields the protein CASSHDSTEAFF. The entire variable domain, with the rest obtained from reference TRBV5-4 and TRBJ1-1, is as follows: ETGVTQSPTHLIKTRGQQVTLRCSSQSGHNTVSWYQQALGQGPQFIFQYYREEENGRGNFPPRFSGLQFPNYSSELNVNALELDDSALYLCASSHDSTEAFFGQGTRLTVV.